The 11 T cell receptor beta chains listed next were all sequenced from one sample in a study of shared clonotypes between healthy human individuals. Assay used: immunoSEQ multiplex PCR; TCRdb lists only in-frame clones, some missing. The sample lists around 370,000 clones, roughly 96% seen once, with around 0.3% in the top ten. Sample: memory CD8+ T cells sorted from blood. Subset of the sample: CD45RO+ cells pooled with CCR7-negative TemRA cells. These receptors all stem from a man aged 30-40 years in good health.

The chain employs TRBV4-1 and TRBJ2-1, with TRBD2 identical over 11 bases. This CDR3 spans 14 amino acids. CDR1 and CDR2 from the germline V gene are MGHRA and YSYEKL. The V gene end was trimmed by 8 bases and the J gene end by 6 bases; junction bases not matched to a gene: 6. This CDR3 is CASQEGLAGNEQFF. DNA for the CDR3: TGCGCCAGCCAAGAAGGACTAGCGGGCAATGAGCAGTTCTTC.

The chain employs TRBV11-2 and TRBJ2-1; D is possibly TRBD1 (5 bases). V dropped 0 bases and J dropped 5 bases, with 11 bases sitting between them. Germline V gives CDR1 SGHAT, CDR2 FQNNGV. This CDR3 comprises 15 residues. CDR3 DNA sequence: TGTGCCAGCAGCTTAGACGGTGGGGCAGACAATGAGCAGTTCTTC. This gives the protein CASSLDGGADNEQFF.

V gene TRBV7-9 combines with J gene TRBJ2-1; D might be TRBD1 (6 bases). CDR3 length equals 15 residues. V shed 1 base and J shed 12 bases, with 19 bases lying between them. Germline CDR1 and CDR2: SEHNR and FQNEAQ (reference sequence). The DNA for the CDR3 is TGTGCCAGCAGCTTAGGTGGGACACTAGATGGGACGCAGTTCTTC. Residues: CASSLGGTLDGTQFF. The full variable domain, completed using reference TRBV7-9 and TRBJ2-1, is DTGVSQNPRHKITKRGQNVTFRCDPISEHNRLYWYRQTLGQGPEFLTYFQNEAQLEKSRLLSDRFSAERPKGSFSTLEIQRTEQGDSAMYLCASSLGGTLDGTQFFGPGTRLTVL.

The chain is built from TRBV28 and TRBJ1-2; 10 positions match TRBD1. Germline V gene sequence: CDR1 MDHEN, CDR2 SYDVKM. This CDR3 is built from 14 residues. V gave up 5 bases and J gave up 6 bases; unmatched junction bases: 6. The CDR3 DNA follows: TGTGCCAGCAGTCCTCAGGACAGGGGGAATGGCTACACCTTC. Its translation is CASSPQDRGNGYTF.

This rearrangement joins TRBV7-2 to TRBJ1-2; no clear D gene. CDR3 length equals 12 residues. Germline CDR1 reads SGHTA; CDR2 reads FQGNSA. Trimming removed 4 bases from V and 7 bases from J, with 10 bases in between. CDR3 coding DNA: TGTGCCAGCAGCTCGTCGAGTCCTGGCTACACCTTC. Translated, it gives CASSSSSPGYTF.

The chain combines TRBV27 with TRBJ2-5; D ambiguous. Germline V gene sequence: CDR1 MNHEY, CDR2 SMNVEV (reference sequence). The CDR3 totals 15 residues. The V end was cut by 6 bases, the J end by 4 bases, with 18 bases between. CDR3 region: CASSSSLARRETQYF. CDR3 nucleotide sequence: TGTGCCAGCAGCTCCAGCTTAGCAAGGCGAGAGACCCAGTACTTC.

The chain uses TRBV25-1 and TRBJ1-1; D call uncertain. With 4 bases removed from V and 1 base from J, the gap between germline ends came to 7 bases. The germline V gene has CDR1 MGHDK and CDR2 SYGVNS. This CDR3 region has 13 residues. CDR3 nucleotide sequence: TGTGCCAGCAGTGTAGGCCGGAACACTGAAGCTTTCTTT. It is translated as CASSVGRNTEAFF.

This chain connects TRBV30 to TRBJ1-2, with 10 bases aligning to TRBD1. Looked up from germline, CDR1 is GTSNPN and CDR2 is SVGIG (reference sequence). The CDR3 is 15 residues long. V lost 1 base, J lost 3 bases, and 5 bases stayed unmatched. The CDR3, as DNA: TGTGCCTGGAGTGACTGGGGACAGGGGTACTATGGCTACACCTTC. This translates into CAWSDWGQGYYGYTF. The full variable domain, with the rest looked up from reference TRBV30 and TRBJ1-2, is SQTIHQWPATLVQPVGSPLSLECTVEGTSNPNLYWYRQAAGRGLQLLFYSVGIGQISSEVPQNLSASRPQDRQFILSSKKLLLSDSGFYLCAWSDWGQGYYGYTFGSGTRLTVV.

The chain joins TRBV28 to TRBJ1-4; TRBD1 might be the D (5 bases). The CDR3 runs 15 residues. The V gene lost 7 bases and the J gene lost 5 bases, with 17 bases spanning the gap. Germline V lookup: CDR1 MDHEN, CDR2 SYDVKM. Here the CDR3 DNA reads TGTGCCAGCACGAAGGGGTGGCAGGGCAATGAAAAACTGTTTTTT. Residues: CASTKGWQGNEKLFF.

The chain combines TRBV6-5 with TRBJ2-2; maybe TRBD2 (5 bases). The germline gives CDR1 MNHEY, CDR2 SVGAGI. The CDR3 runs to 15 residues. V dropped 2 bases and J dropped 2 bases, with 9 bases sitting between them. Here the CDR3 DNA reads TGTGCCAGCAGTTACGAGACTACCAACACCGGGGAGCTGTTTTTT. Its protein product is CASSYETTNTGELFF.

Only one count was recorded for this clone. CDR3 in amino acids: CASSFRDNQPQHF. DNA for the CDR3: TGTGCCAGCAGCTTTCGGGACAATCAGCCCCAGCATTTT. The V gene is TRBV11-2, the J gene TRBJ1-5, with no clear D. CDR1 and CDR2 (germline): SGHAT, FQNNGV. This CDR3 contains 13 residues. V lost 3 bases, J lost 3 bases, and 6 bases lay in between.